The next 10 T cell receptor beta chains were all read from a single sample in a study of T cells in Graves' hyperthyroidism and ophthalmopathy. Researchers amplified the TCR beta CDR3 regions from RNA transcripts. Initially, a first-round RT-PCR of the TCR CDR3 employed the HTBI primer set. TCRdb re-called the multiplex PCR reads with MiXCR, one entry per CDR3 protein. The sample includes hundreds of thousands of distinct CDR3 sequences, approximately 20% of them seen just once. Sequenced: blood. The receptors derive from a man aged 40-49 years with Graves' ophthalmopathy.

This clonotype was counted a few times. The rearrangement joins TRBV4-1 to TRBJ2-1, with D perhaps matching TRBD1 (6 bases). This CDR3 contains 16 residues. Deletions cut 0 bases from V and 6 bases from J, with 15 bases between. Germline values: CDR1 MGHRA, CDR2 YSYEKL. CDR3 residues: CASSQDLRGTLNEQFF. The CDR3 nucleotides read TGCGCCAGCAGCCAAGATCTCAGGGGAACTCTCAATGAGCAGTTCTTC.

This clonotype was observed at least ten times. The chain recombines TRBV20-1 with TRBJ1-5; TRBD1 might be the D (5 bases). This CDR3 is built from 14 residues. Trimming cost V 3 bases and J 1 base, with 10 bases left between them. Germline values: CDR1 DFQATT, CDR2 SNEGSKA (reference sequence). CDR3 sequence: CSASAGHSNQPQHF. The DNA for the CDR3 is TGCAGTGCTAGCGCAGGGCACAGCAATCAGCCCCAGCATTTT.

J is TRBJ2-7 and V is TRBV6-6; 7 positions match TRBD2. The CDR3 has 16 residues. The V and J ends lost 2 bases and 0 bases, in that order; junction bases with no gene match: 7. Per the germline V gene, CDR1 is MNHNY and CDR2 is SVGAGI (reference sequence). Here the CDR3 DNA reads TGTGCCAGCAGTTACACCACCAGCGGGGCCTCCTACGAGCAGTACTTC. Protein product: CASSYTTSGASYEQYF.

This clonotype was seen only a few times. The V call is TRBV7-2, the J call TRBJ2-1; no clear D. This CDR3 is built from 15 residues. V lost 4 bases and J 1 base, leaving 11 bases between the germline ends. Germline loops: CDR1 SGHTA, CDR2 FQGNSA. The CDR3 sequence is CASSSYTGSYNEQFF. The CDR3 DNA is TGTGCCAGCAGCTCCTACACCGGATCCTACAATGAGCAGTTCTTC.

The table lists this clonotype with many counts. The rearrangement links TRBV28 to TRBJ2-1; 9 nucleotides agree with TRBD2. V gave up 5 bases and J gave up 0 bases; unmatched junction bases: 5. CDR1 is MDHEN and CDR2 is SYDVKM in the germline V gene. The CDR3 extends over 16 amino acids. The CDR3 loop is CASSPGLAPSYNEQFF. CDR3 coding DNA: TGTGCCAGCAGTCCTGGACTAGCGCCCTCCTACAATGAGCAGTTCTTC. The full variable domain, with the rest looked up from reference TRBV28 and TRBJ2-1, is DVKVTQSSRYLVKRTGEKVFLECVQDMDHENMFWYRQDPGLGLRLIYFSYDVKMKEKGDIPEGYSVSREKKERFSLILESASTNQTSMYLCASSPGLAPSYNEQFFGPGTRLTVL.

The sample holds a few counts of this clonotype. J is TRBJ1-2 and V is TRBV9, with TRBD1 matching over 9 bases. Germline V gives CDR1 SGDLS, CDR2 YYNGEE. The CDR3 has 13 amino acids. Trimming cost V 3 bases and J 12 bases; bases outside gene matches: 9. The CDR3 DNA sequence: TGTGCCAGCAGCGCAGGGGACAGGGTGACCCACACCTTC. Protein: CASSAGDRVTHTF. Variable domain in full (rest from reference TRBV9 and TRBJ1-2): DSGVTQTPKHLITATGQRVTLRCSPRSGDLSVYWYQQSLDQGLQFLIQYYNGEERAKGNILERFSAQQFPDLHSELNLSSLELGDSALYFCASSAGDRVTHTFGSGTRLTVV.

The V and J genes are TRBV7-2 and TRBJ2-7; D is unresolved. The germline CDR1 and CDR2 sequences are SGHTA and FQGNSA. V lost 5 bases and J lost 6, with 11 bases in between. The CDR3 runs 12 residues. The DNA of the CDR3 is TGTGCCAGCAGCCTTACAGAGATCGAGCAGTACTTC. Its protein is CASSLTEIEQYF. Based on the CDR3 plus reference TRBV7-2 and TRBJ2-7, the full variable domain is GAGVSQSPSNKVTEKGKDVELRCDPISGHTALYWYRQSLGQGLEFLIYFQGNSAPDKSGLPSDRFSAERTGGSVSTLTIQRTQQEDSAVYLCASSLTEIEQYFGPGTRLTVT.

This clonotype was observed a handful of times. The V and J genes are TRBV15 and TRBJ2-3; 13 bases map to TRBD2. The CDR3 extends over 15 amino acids. V gave up 5 bases and J gave up 4 bases; unmatched junction bases: 3. Germline-derived CDR1 and CDR2 are LNHNV and YYDKDF (reference sequence). The CDR3 coding sequence is TGTGCCACCAGCGGACTAGCGGGGGCCTCAGATACGCAGTATTTT. Residues: CATSGLAGASDTQYF.

The V gene is TRBV20-1, the J gene TRBJ2-7; 10 bases match TRBD1. CDR3 size: 12 residues. V lost 6 bases to trimming and J lost 3 bases; unmatched junction nucleotides: 2. Germline V CDR1 and CDR2: DFQATT, SNEGSKA (reference sequence). The DNA for the CDR3 is TGCAGTGCCGGGACAGGGGTCTACGAGCAGTACTTC. Translation: CSAGTGVYEQYF.

The table lists this clonotype with many counts. This chain links TRBV28 with TRBJ2-7; D remains ambiguous. The CDR3 covers 15 residues. Germline CDR1 and CDR2: MDHEN and SYDVKM. V was trimmed by 1 base and J by 0 bases, leaving 10 bases between them. In nucleotides, the CDR3 is TGTGCCAGCAGTTTATTAGTCGGTTCCTCCTACGAGCAGTACTTC. The encoded protein is CASSLLVGSSYEQYF.